This T cell receptor beta chain was sequenced for a study of shared clonotypes between healthy human individuals. CD4+ cells underwent separation, giving CD45RA+ naive and CD45RA-negative memory subsets. Concerning this clone: Its antigen is unidentified. The same CDR3 also results from other DNA sequences found in this sample.

Study-wide results and caveats: As a rule, naive subsets had a larger estimated richness than memory subsets. Sampling covered nothing but blood. Tissue TCR repertoires likely differ from those found in blood.

Measured with immunoSEQ multiplex PCR; TCRdb has only the in-frame clones, and not every one. The sample lists about 1.1 million clones, around 78% occurring once. V was trimmed by 4 bases and J by 2 bases, leaving 4 bases between them. The CDR3 has 12 amino acids. CDR1 is MNHEY and CDR2 is SMNVEV in the germline V gene (reference sequence). The J gene is TRBJ2-3, the V gene TRBV27; no clear D gene. Specimen: memory CD4+ T cells from PBMCs. Subset described: CD45RA-negative fraction. The TCR sequence derives from a young man in good health. Some clones in this sample may be carry-over from other donors' samples. The DNA of the CDR3 is TGTGCCAGCAGTTCCCCCACAGATACGCAGTATTTT. Its protein product is CASSSPTDTQYF.